The 27 T cell receptor beta chains presented below share a single source sample, sequenced in a study of identical twins. One entry per CDR3 protein results from TCRdb running MiXCR on the 5' RACE reads. The repertoire consists of some 630,000 distinct CDR3 sequences, with 7% to 7.5% occurring once and the leading ten covering over 1.5%. The same sample was also studied in work on yellow fever vaccine responses in identical twins.

The material sequenced was PBMCs. Receptors were obtained from a young woman in good health.

The CDR3 loop reads CASSPRRGGHTDTQYF. As DNA, the CDR3 is TGTGCCAGTAGTCCTCGGAGGGGAGGGCACACAGATACGCAGTATTTT. The V and J genes are TRBV19 and TRBJ2-3, with 7 bases that match TRBD2. V lost 5 bases, J lost 2 bases, and 10 bases stayed unmatched. Germline-derived CDR1 and CDR2 are LNHDA and SQIVND (reference sequence). The CDR3 sequence is 16 residues long.

This clonotype was seen ten or more times. The V gene is TRBV4-1, the J gene TRBJ1-1; TRBD1 might be the D (5 bases). This CDR3 contains 14 residues. The V gene lost 4 bases and the J gene lost 1 base, with 10 bases spanning the gap. Germline assignment: CDR1 MGHRA and CDR2 YSYEKL. In DNA form, the CDR3 reads TGCGCCAGCAGCCCGGGACTCGAGAACACTGAAGCTTTCTTT. Translated: CASSPGLENTEAFF.

This clonotype was counted many times. The chain has TRBV14 and TRBJ1-1; tentatively, D is TRBD1 (6 bases). V was clipped by 5 bases and J by 4 bases, with 14 bases between them. The CDR3 runs to 14 residues. Germline CDR1 and CDR2: SGHDN and FVKESK. DNA for the CDR3: TGTGCCAGCAGCGAACAGGGAGCCGGCACTGAAGCTTTCTTT. Protein product: CASSEQGAGTEAFF. Full variable domain (remainder filled in from reference TRBV14 and TRBJ1-1): EAGVTQFPSHSVIEKGQTVTLRCDPISGHDNLYWYRRVMGKEIKFLLHFVKESKQDESGMPNNRFLAERTGGTYSTLKVQPAELEDSGVYFCASSEQGAGTEAFFGQGTRLTVV.

The sample holds many counts of this clonotype. V usage is TRBV20-1 and J usage is TRBJ1-2; 7 positions agree with TRBD1. CDR1 is DFQATT and CDR2 is SNEGSKA in the germline V gene (reference sequence). J was trimmed by 2 bases and V by 6 bases; bases with no gene match: 3. CDR3 length equals 12 residues. For the CDR3, the DNA is TGCAGTGCGGCACAGGGGAACTATGGCTACACCTTC. It is translated as CSAAQGNYGYTF.

In its sample, this clonotype was seen many times. The chain carries TRBV7-3 and TRBJ2-2, with D unresolved. Germline assignment: CDR1 SGHTA and CDR2 FQGTGA. Trimming removed 4 bases from V and 1 base from J, with 4 bases in between. This CDR3 contains 13 residues. CDR3 sequence reads: CASSSKNTGELFF. In nucleotides, the CDR3 is TGTGCCAGCAGCTCTAAGAACACCGGGGAGCTGTTTTTT.

The V and J genes are TRBV12-3 or TRBV12-4 and TRBJ2-7, with D uncertain. Trimming shortened V by 5 bases and J by 7 bases, and 9 bases separated the two germline ends. The CDR3 has 11 amino acids. Here the CDR3 DNA reads TGTGCCAGCAGTCCCTCTGGGGAGCAGTACTTC. As protein: CASSPSGEQYF.

This clonotype was seen repeatedly, ten times or more. This rearrangement joins TRBV20-1 to TRBJ2-1; D gene unclear. Germline loops: CDR1 DFQATT, CDR2 SNEGSKA (reference sequence). The CDR3 length is 13 residues. The CDR3 loop reads CSLVQSADNEQFF. The CDR3 nucleotides are TGCAGCCTCGTACAGTCGGCGGACAATGAGCAGTTCTTC.

V is TRBV5-5 and J is TRBJ1-1, with a possible D match to TRBD1 (6 bases). V lost 2 bases to trimming and J lost 5 bases, with 13 bases between them. The CDR3 totals 14 residues. Looked up from germline, CDR1 is SGHKS and CDR2 is YYEKEE (reference sequence). The CDR3 nucleotides are TGTGCCAGCAGCTTAAGGCAGGGGAGGACTGAAGCTTTCTTT. This encodes CASSLRQGRTEAFF.

The chain has TRBV7-8 and TRBJ2-5, with D possibly being TRBD2 (5 bases). Trimming stripped 2 bases from V and 1 base from J, with 11 bases between. Germline-derived CDR1 and CDR2 are SGHVS and FQNEAQ. This CDR3 has 15 amino acids. The CDR3 nucleotides are TGTGCCAGCAGCTTAATGACTACCACCCAAGAGACCCAGTACTTC. Residues: CASSLMTTTQETQYF.

This clonotype has a handful of counts. J is TRBJ2-1 and V is TRBV29-1; no reliable D call. Germline CDR1 and CDR2: SQVTM and ANQGSEA. Trimming cost V 5 bases and J 10 bases, with 12 bases left between them. This CDR3 is built from 11 residues. The CDR3 sequence is CSVLTPGEQFF. CDR3 sequence (DNA): TGCAGCGTTCTAACCCCCGGGGAGCAGTTCTTC.

The genes are TRBV2 and TRBJ1-3; TRBD1 might be the D (5 bases). V dropped 8 bases and J dropped 0 bases, with 29 bases sitting between them. From germline, CDR1 is SNHLY and CDR2 FYNNEI. The CDR3 runs 20 residues. CDR3 region: CASGRHSRDARPSSGNTIYF. For the CDR3, the DNA is TGTGCCAGCGGTCGTCACTCACGGGACGCTAGACCTAGCTCTGGAAACACCATATATTTT.

Worth noting for this clonotype: A read error may produce the germline difference seen at one junction end. The V call is TRBV7-6, the J call TRBJ2-5; 12 nucleotides align to TRBD2. Germline V gene sequence: CDR1 SGHVS, CDR2 FNYEAQ. The CDR3 extends over 15 amino acids. This CDR3 reads CAGSKRTSGMETQYF. CDR3 sequence (DNA): TGTGCCGGCAGCAAACGGACTAGCGGGATGGAGACCCAGTACTTC.

The chain carries TRBV2 and TRBJ2-7; unclear D gene. Germline CDR1 reads SNHLY; CDR2 reads FYNNEI. The V and J ends lost 3 bases and 2 bases respectively, with 8 bases between them. The CDR3 totals 13 residues. The CDR3 DNA follows: TGTGCCAGCAGTGACGACGGCCCCTACGAGCAGTACTTC. Encoded protein: CASSDDGPYEQYF.

This chain uses TRBV5-6 with TRBJ2-6, with 8 nucleotides matching TRBD1. Trimming removed 0 bases from V and 0 bases from J; junction bases left unmatched: 14. The CDR3 has 21 amino acids. From germline, CDR1 is SGHDT and CDR2 YYEEEE. The CDR3 protein is CASSLARAPGTGYSGANVLTF. CDR3 sequence (DNA): TGTGCCAGCAGCTTGGCCAGGGCCCCAGGGACAGGATACTCTGGGGCCAACGTCCTGACTTTC.

The V gene is TRBV12-3 or TRBV12-4, the J gene TRBJ2-3; perhaps TRBD2 as D (5 bases). V was clipped by 2 bases and J by 1 base, with 10 bases between them. CDR3 length equals 15 residues. The CDR3 DNA reads as TGTGCCAGCAGTTTAATCAATAGCGGCACAGATACGCAGTATTTT. Amino acid sequence: CASSLINSGTDTQYF.

This clonotype showed up many times. This sequence joins TRBV2 and TRBJ2-2, with D unclear. Germline-derived CDR1 and CDR2 are SNHLY and FYNNEI. V shed 4 bases and J shed 6 bases, with 6 bases lying between them. The CDR3 has 12 residues. CDR3 nucleotides: TGTGCCAGCAGTGTCGAACCCGGGGAGCTGTTTTTT. Residues: CASSVEPGELFF.

The chain carries TRBV24-1 and TRBJ2-7; 7 nucleotides match TRBD1. Germline CDR1 is KGHDR and CDR2 is SFDVKD. V gave up 4 bases and J gave up 3 bases; unmatched junction bases: 5. The CDR3 loop spans 14 amino acids. The chain's CDR3 is CATSDRDSGYEQYF. The CDR3 nucleotides are TGTGCCACCAGTGACCGGGACAGCGGCTACGAGCAGTACTTC.

This clonotype has at least ten counts. The chain couples TRBV28 to TRBJ2-7; D uncertain. Germline-derived CDR1 and CDR2 are MDHEN and SYDVKM. The CDR3 runs 11 residues. Trimming stripped 7 bases from V and 6 bases from J, with 10 bases between. CDR3 sequence: CASNRAFEQYF. CDR3 in DNA: TGTGCCAGCAATAGAGCATTCGAGCAGTACTTC.

This clonotype has more than one count but fewer than ten. The chain couples TRBV10-3 to TRBJ2-1; 11 bases match TRBD2. This CDR3 spans 15 amino acids. Germline-derived CDR1 and CDR2 are ENHRY and SYGVKD. V trimming: 10 bases; J trimming: 4 bases; junction bases outside the gene matches: 9. The CDR3 region is CATSILAGGYNEQFF. Written as DNA, the CDR3 is TGTGCCACGTCCATCTTAGCGGGAGGGTACAATGAGCAGTTCTTC.

This clonotype was recorded at least ten times. The chain recombines TRBV6-2 or TRBV6-3 with TRBJ2-3; 11 bases agree with TRBD2. Trimming cost V 5 bases and J 5 bases; bases outside gene matches: 21. Looked up from germline, CDR1 is MNHEY and CDR2 is SVGEGT. CDR3 size: 20 residues. The CDR3 loop reads CASSTTGVAGGPGVKDTQYF. The DNA of the CDR3 is TGTGCCAGCAGTACCACCGGAGTAGCGGGGGGGCCCGGCGTTAAAGATACGCAGTATTTT.

This clonotype showed up just a few times. The V and J genes are TRBV12-3 or TRBV12-4 and TRBJ1-2, with a weak D call TRBD1 (6 bases). CDR3 length: 14 residues. Deletions cut 5 bases from V and 4 bases from J, with 14 bases between. CDR3 in amino acids: CASSGRTVGYGYTF. CDR3 nucleotide sequence: TGTGCCAGCAGTGGGAGGACAGTGGGCTATGGCTACACCTTC.

The chain employs TRBV14 and TRBJ1-2; D is perhaps TRBD1 (5 bases). This CDR3 spans 14 amino acids. CDR1 and CDR2 from the germline V gene are SGHDN and FVKESK. V lost 4 bases, J lost 9 bases, and 18 bases lay in between. The CDR3 DNA sequence: TGTGCCAGCAGCCGGGGCGTCGCGTGGGGCAGCTACACCTTC. It encodes CASSRGVAWGSYTF.

V is TRBV24-1 and J is TRBJ2-1, with D uncertain. This CDR3 region has 14 residues. Trimming pared 3 bases from V and 6 bases from J, leaving 11 bases between. Germline V gene sequence: CDR1 KGHDR, CDR2 SFDVKD. CDR3 bases: TGTGCCACCAGTGATCCGCTCGTAGGCAATGAGCAGTTCTTC. This gives the protein CATSDPLVGNEQFF.

In this sample, this clonotype turned up a few times. The chain recombines TRBV20-1 with TRBJ2-5; TRBD2 agrees at 7 bases. The V and J ends lost 0 bases and 5 bases, in that order; junction bases with no gene match: 15. The CDR3 extends over 17 amino acids. CDR1 and CDR2 from the germline V gene are DFQATT and SNEGSKA (reference sequence). The chain's CDR3 is CSARDPEERGLVETQYF. CDR3 bases: TGCAGTGCTAGAGATCCCGAGGAGCGGGGTCTCGTGGAGACCCAGTACTTC.

This rearrangement joins TRBV12-3 or TRBV12-4 to TRBJ2-6, with 9 bases that match TRBD1. This CDR3 has 18 residues. Unmatched junction bases numbered 9, after V lost 2 bases and J lost 4 bases. The CDR3 nucleotides read TGTGCCAGCAGTTTAATGGGACAGGGTTTAAGGGGGGCCAACGTCCTGACTTTC. This translates into CASSLMGQGLRGANVLTF.

This clonotype was seen repeatedly, ten times or more. The chain has TRBV4-1 and TRBJ1-4, with D maybe TRBD1 (5 bases). Trimming took off 0 bases at V and 5 bases at J, with 10 bases between the two ends. Germline V lookup: CDR1 MGHRA, CDR2 YSYEKL. This CDR3 comprises 15 residues. The CDR3 region has the DNA TGCGCCAGCAGCCAAGAAAGGGACCTAAATGAAAAACTGTTTTTT. This encodes CASSQERDLNEKLFF.

There are many counts of this clonotype. The rearrangement joins TRBV15 to TRBJ2-7; D is perhaps TRBD2 (7 bases). The CDR3 runs to 14 residues. Trimming shortened V by 3 bases and J by 3 bases, and 12 bases separated the two germline ends. The germline V gene has CDR1 LNHNV and CDR2 YYDKDF (reference sequence). CDR3 amino acids: CATSSGGHLYEQYF. The DNA for the CDR3 is TGTGCCACCAGCAGCGGGGGGCATCTCTACGAGCAGTACTTC.